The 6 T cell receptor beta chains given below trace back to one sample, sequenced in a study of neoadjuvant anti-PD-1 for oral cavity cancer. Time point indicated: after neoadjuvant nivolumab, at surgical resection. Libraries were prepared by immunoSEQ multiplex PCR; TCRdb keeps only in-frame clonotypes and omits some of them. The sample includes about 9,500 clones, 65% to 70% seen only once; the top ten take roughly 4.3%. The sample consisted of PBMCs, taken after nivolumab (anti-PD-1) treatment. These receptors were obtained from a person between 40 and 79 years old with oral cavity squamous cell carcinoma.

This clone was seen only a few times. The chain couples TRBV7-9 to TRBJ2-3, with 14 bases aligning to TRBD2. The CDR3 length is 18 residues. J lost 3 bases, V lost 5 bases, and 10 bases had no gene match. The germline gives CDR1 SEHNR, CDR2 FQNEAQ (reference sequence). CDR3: CASSPPLGLAGVTDTQYF. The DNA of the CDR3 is TGTGCCAGCAGCCCTCCCCTGGGACTAGCGGGGGTTACAGATACGCAGTATTTT.

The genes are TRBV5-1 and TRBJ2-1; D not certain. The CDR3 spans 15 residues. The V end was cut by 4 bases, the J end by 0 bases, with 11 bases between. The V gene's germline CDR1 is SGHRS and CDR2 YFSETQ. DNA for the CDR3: TGCGCCAGCAGCCCGACTGACAACTCCTACAATGAGCAGTTCTTC. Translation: CASSPTDNSYNEQFF.

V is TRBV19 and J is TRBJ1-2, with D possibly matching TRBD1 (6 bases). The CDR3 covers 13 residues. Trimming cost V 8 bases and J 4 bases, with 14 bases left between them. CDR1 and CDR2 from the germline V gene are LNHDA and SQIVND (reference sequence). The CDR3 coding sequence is TGTGCCAGTTCTCCCGGGACACTCTATGGCTACACCTTC. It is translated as CASSPGTLYGYTF.

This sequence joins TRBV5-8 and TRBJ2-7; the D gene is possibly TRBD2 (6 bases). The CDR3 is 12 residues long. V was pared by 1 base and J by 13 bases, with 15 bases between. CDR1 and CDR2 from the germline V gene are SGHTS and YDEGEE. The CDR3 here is CASSLLIGEVYF. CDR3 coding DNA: TGTGCCAGCAGCTTGTTAATCGGGGAGGTATACTTC. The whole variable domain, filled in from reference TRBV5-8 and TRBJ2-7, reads EAGVTQSPTHLIKTRGQQATLRCSPISGHTSVYWYQQALGLGLQFLLWYDEGEERNRGNFPPRFSGRQFPNYSSELNVNALELEDSALYLCASSLLIGEVYFGPGTRLTVT.

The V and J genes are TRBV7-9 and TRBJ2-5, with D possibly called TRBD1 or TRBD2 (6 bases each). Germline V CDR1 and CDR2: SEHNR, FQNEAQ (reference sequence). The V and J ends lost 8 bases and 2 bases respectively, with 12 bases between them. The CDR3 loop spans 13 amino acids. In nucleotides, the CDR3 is TGTGCCAGCTCGGAGGGGGGACAAGAGACCCAGTACTTC. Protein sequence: CASSEGGQETQYF.

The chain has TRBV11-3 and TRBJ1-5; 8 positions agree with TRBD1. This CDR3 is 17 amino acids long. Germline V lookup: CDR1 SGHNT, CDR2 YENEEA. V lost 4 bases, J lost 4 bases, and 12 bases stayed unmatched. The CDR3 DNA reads TGTGCCAGCAGCTCCCGGGACAGGCGGACTTTAAATCAGCCCCAGCATTTT. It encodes CASSSRDRRTLNQPQHF.